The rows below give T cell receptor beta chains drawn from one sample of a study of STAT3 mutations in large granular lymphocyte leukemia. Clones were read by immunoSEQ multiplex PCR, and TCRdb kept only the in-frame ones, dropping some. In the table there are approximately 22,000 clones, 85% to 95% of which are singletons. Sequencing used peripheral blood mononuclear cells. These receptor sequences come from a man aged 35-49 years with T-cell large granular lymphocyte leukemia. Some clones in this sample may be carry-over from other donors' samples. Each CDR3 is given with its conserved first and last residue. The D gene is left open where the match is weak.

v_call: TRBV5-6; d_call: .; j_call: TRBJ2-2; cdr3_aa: CASSFEGEELFF
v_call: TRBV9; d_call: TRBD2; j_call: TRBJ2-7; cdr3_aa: CASSATSGNYEQYF
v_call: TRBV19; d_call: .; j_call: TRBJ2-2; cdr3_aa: CASSLTAMNTGELFF
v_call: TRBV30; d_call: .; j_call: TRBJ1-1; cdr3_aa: CAWRLYTEAFF
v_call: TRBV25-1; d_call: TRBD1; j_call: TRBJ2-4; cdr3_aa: CASGQGVNIQYF
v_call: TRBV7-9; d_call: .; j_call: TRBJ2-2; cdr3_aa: CASSRTTLTGELFF
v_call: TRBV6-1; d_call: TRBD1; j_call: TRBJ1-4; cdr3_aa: CASGRDRKNEKLFF
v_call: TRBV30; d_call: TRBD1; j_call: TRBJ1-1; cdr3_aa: CAWSAGTGNTEAFF
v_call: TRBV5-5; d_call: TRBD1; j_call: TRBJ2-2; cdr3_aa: CASSLVGRGPTGELFF
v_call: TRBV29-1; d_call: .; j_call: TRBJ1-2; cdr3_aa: CSVARHNYGYTF
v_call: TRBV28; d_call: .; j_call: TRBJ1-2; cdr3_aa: CASSSTSAADYGYTF
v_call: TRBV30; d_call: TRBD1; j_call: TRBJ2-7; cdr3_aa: CAWGSRDREYF
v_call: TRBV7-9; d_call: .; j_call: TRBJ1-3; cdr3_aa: CASSLQGRNTIYF
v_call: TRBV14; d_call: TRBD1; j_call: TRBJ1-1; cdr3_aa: CASSGQGALNTEAFF
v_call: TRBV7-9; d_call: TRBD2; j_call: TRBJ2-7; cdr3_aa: CASSPQRGNSYEQYF
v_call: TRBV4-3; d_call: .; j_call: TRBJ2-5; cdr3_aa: CASSQWGNQETQYF
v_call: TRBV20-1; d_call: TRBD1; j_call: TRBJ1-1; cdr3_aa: CSAARDSDTLF
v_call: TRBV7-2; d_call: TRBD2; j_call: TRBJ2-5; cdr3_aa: CASSTSGQETQYF
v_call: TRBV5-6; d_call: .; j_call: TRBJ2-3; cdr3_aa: CASSLGPASTDTQYF
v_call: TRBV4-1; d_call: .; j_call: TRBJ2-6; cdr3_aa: CASSHLPPANVLTF
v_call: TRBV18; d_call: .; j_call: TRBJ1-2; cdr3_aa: CASSPPFTFRYGYTF
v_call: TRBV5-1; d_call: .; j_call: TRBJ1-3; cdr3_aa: CASSLGPSGASSGNTIYF
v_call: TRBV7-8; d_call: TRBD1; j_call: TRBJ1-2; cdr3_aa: CASSQGTGGQYGYTF
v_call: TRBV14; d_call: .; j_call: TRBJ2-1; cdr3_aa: CASSYRVGYGEQFF
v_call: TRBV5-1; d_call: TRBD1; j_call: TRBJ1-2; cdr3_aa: CASSLGQGAGYGYTF
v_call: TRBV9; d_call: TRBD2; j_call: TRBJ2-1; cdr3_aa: CASSVEGGEGTNEQFF
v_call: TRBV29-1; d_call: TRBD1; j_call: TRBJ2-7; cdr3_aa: CSAFFGDRGAYEQYF
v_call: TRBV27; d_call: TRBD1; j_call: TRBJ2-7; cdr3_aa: CASIPGTETYEQYF
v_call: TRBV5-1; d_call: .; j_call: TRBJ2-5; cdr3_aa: CASSSREQGPQETQYF
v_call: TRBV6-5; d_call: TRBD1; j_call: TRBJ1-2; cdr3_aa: CASSYRGQVGYGYTF
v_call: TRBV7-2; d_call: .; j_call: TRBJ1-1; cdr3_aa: CASSLPWGNTEAFF
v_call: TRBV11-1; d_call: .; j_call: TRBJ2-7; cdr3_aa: CASSLRTGRSQYF
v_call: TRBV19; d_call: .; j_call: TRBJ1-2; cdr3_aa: CASSIRAGSYGYTF
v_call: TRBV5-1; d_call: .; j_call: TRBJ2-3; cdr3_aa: CASSSAASGNTQYF
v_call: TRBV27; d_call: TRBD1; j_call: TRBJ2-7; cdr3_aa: CASSFSGTGAHEQYF